Listed below are T cell receptor beta chains from one sample, sequenced in a study of CD8+ T cells in alopecia areata. The table came from immunoSEQ multiplex PCR; TCRdb's copy has only in-frame clones and leaves some out. The profile shows some 220,000 clones, about 50% of them singletons. Sequenced here: CD4+ T cells sorted from blood, sampled at week 4, from a patient treated with tofacitinib. These receptors were collected from a human donor with alopecia areata. CDR3s include the opening cysteine and the closing phenylalanine or tryptophan. D genes are given only for firm matches. Not all rows give a size; the values are once, few, many and, for expanded clones, a class.

CDR3 DNA: TGCAGCGTCGGGGACAGGGTGATGGAGCCCCAGCATTTT; CDR3 protein: CSVGDRVMEPQHF; V gene: TRBV29-1; clone size: once; D gene: TRBD1; J gene: TRBJ1-5
CDR3 DNA: TGTGCCAGCAGCAAGTTGAGCAATCAGCCCCAGCATTTT; CDR3 protein: CASSKLSNQPQHF; V gene: TRBV7-9; clone size: few; D gene: NA; J gene: TRBJ1-5
CDR3 DNA: TGTGCCAGCAGTCCGCGATGGACGGGGGTGGAGGGCTACACCTTC; CDR3 protein: CASSPRWTGVEGYTF; V gene: TRBV27; clone size: NA; D gene: NA; J gene: TRBJ1-2
CDR3 DNA: TGCGCCAGCAGTTTGGGAGATCATACGGGAGGGGAGACCCAGTACTTC; CDR3 protein: CASSLGDHTGGETQYF; V gene: TRBV5-1; clone size: NA; D gene: TRBD2; J gene: TRBJ2-5
CDR3 DNA: TGTGCCAGCACCCTCGGACTAGCGGTGAGCTACGAGCAGTACTTC; CDR3 protein: CASTLGLAVSYEQYF; V gene: TRBV2; clone size: NA; D gene: TRBD2; J gene: TRBJ2-7
CDR3 DNA: TGTGCCAGCAGTGAAGGGGCCACTGAAGCTTTCTTT; CDR3 protein: CASSEGATEAFF; V gene: TRBV2; clone size: NA; D gene: NA; J gene: TRBJ1-1
CDR3 DNA: TGCAGCGTTGGAAATCGACAGGGAAAAAGGGGCGAGCAGTACTTC; CDR3 protein: CSVGNRQGKRGEQYF; V gene: TRBV29-1; clone size: NA; D gene: TRBD1; J gene: TRBJ2-7
CDR3 DNA: TGTGCCAGCAGCTTACCCCTGGAGAATTCACCCCTCCACTTT; CDR3 protein: CASSLPLENSPLHF; V gene: TRBV7-9; clone size: NA; D gene: NA; J gene: TRBJ1-6
CDR3 DNA: TGCGCCAGCAGTAAGGGAGGAGATACGCAGTATTTT; CDR3 protein: CASSKGGDTQYF; V gene: TRBV5-1; clone size: few; D gene: NA; J gene: TRBJ2-3
CDR3 DNA: TGTGCCAGCAGCTTACGAGGGTTTAATGGCTACACCTTC; CDR3 protein: CASSLRGFNGYTF; V gene: TRBV11-2; clone size: once; D gene: NA; J gene: TRBJ1-2
CDR3 DNA: TGTGCCAGCAGCCAATCGGGCAGGATGAACACTGAAGCTTTCTTT; CDR3 protein: CASSQSGRMNTEAFF; V gene: TRBV25-1; clone size: NA; D gene: NA; J gene: TRBJ1-1
CDR3 DNA: TGTGCCACCGGGACAGCCTATGGCTACACCTTC; CDR3 protein: CATGTAYGYTF; V gene: TRBV7-2; clone size: many; D gene: TRBD1; J gene: TRBJ1-2